This is a list of T cell receptor beta chains from one sample in a study of blood T cell repertoires in COVID-19. This table comes from immunoSEQ multiplex PCR, and its TCRdb copy is limited to in-frame clones, with some not included. This sample has about 80,000 clones, with roughly 80% found just once. Input material: peripheral blood. The receptor source for this set is a woman in her 70s with acute or convalescent COVID-19. Each CDR3 is given with its conserved first and last residue. A D gene is named only where the DNA matches it firmly. The listing skips clone size in some rows; elsewhere it reads once, few, many or a size class.

J | length | size | V | D | CDR3 | DNA
TRBJ1-6 | 13 | many | TRBV2 | NA | CASTQGGSSPLHF | TGTGCCAGCACCCAGGGTGGTTCGTCACCCCTCCACTTT
TRBJ1-4 | 14 | once | TRBV5-1 | TRBD1 | CASSLGQPNEKLFF | TGCGCCAGCAGCCTGGGACAGCCGAATGAAAAACTGTTTTTT
TRBJ1-4 | 13 | NA | TRBV2 | NA | CASSGVEHEKLFF | TGTGCCAGCAGTGGGGTGGAGCATGAAAAACTGTTTTTT
TRBJ1-1 | 18 | few | TRBV10-3 | NA | CAISESRMGGATNTEAFF | TGTGCCATCAGTGAGTCGAGAATGGGGGGGGCGACGAACACTGAAGCTTTCTTT
TRBJ1-4 | 13 | NA | TRBV19 | NA | CASSIQGAEKLFF | TGTGCCAGTAGCATTCAGGGTGCGGAAAAACTGTTTTTT
TRBJ1-5 | 14 | few | TRBV28 | NA | CACWGGAQNQPQHF | TGTGCCTGTTGGGGGGGGGCTCAAAACCAGCCCCAGCATTTT
TRBJ2-1 | 14 | few | TRBV24-1 | TRBD1 | CATSKGAGYNEQFF | TGTGCCACCAGTAAGGGGGCCGGTTACAATGAGCAGTTCTTC
TRBJ2-1 | 13 | NA | TRBV18 | NA | CASSPLTRDEQFF | TGTGCCAGCTCACCACTGACTAGGGATGAGCAGTTCTTC
TRBJ2-1 | 16 | NA | TRBV18 | NA | CASSPNVGVLLNEQFF | TGTGCCAGCTCACCAAACGTAGGGGTGCTATTAAATGAGCAGTTCTTC
TRBJ1-2 | 13 | NA | TRBV4-2 | NA | CASSQVDRRGYTF | TGTGCCAGCAGCCAAGTCGACCGGAGGGGCTACACCTTC
TRBJ1-5 | 16 | once | TRBV6-6 | TRBD1 | CASSYTGTGGVKPQHF | TGTGCCAGCAGTTACACGGGGACAGGGGGCGTTAAGCCCCAGCATTTT
TRBJ1-5 | 14 | NA | TRBV9 | NA | CASSVGGEGQPQHF | TGTGCCAGCAGCGTAGGGGGGGAAGGTCAGCCCCAGCATTTT
TRBJ2-5 | 18 | once | TRBV13 | NA | CASSLNPRTQFLEETQYF | TGTGCCAGCAGCCTCAACCCTCGGACTCAATTTTTAGAAGAGACCCAGTACTTC
TRBJ1-5 | 14 | NA | TRBV6-1 | NA | CASSEAIRDQPQHF | TGTGCCAGCAGTGAAGCGATCAGGGATCAGCCCCAGCATTTT
TRBJ1-2 | 14 | NA | TRBV7-2 | TRBD1 | CASSHRDRGLGYTF | TGTGCCAGCAGCCACCGGGACAGGGGGTTAGGCTACACCTTC
TRBJ1-2 | 18 | NA | TRBV9 | TRBD1 | CASSVDWGTGARVYGYTF | TGTGCCAGCAGCGTAGACTGGGGGACAGGGGCTAGAGTTTATGGCTACACCTTC
TRBJ2-7 | 13 | NA | TRBV6-6 | NA | CASSLRFTYEQYF | TGTGCCAGCAGTTTACGGTTTACCTACGAGCAGTACTTC
TRBJ2-1 | 13 | many | TRBV9 | NA | CASSVASLNEQFF | TGTGCCAGCAGCGTAGCCTCCCTCAATGAGCAGTTCTTC
TRBJ2-6 | 16 | NA | TRBV15 | NA | CATSRDLQSGANVLTF | TGTGCCACCAGCAGAGATCTCCAGTCTGGGGCCAACGTCCTGACTTTC
TRBJ2-7 | 13 | NA | TRBV27 | TRBD2 | CASSFSGGTEQYF | TGTGCCAGCAGTTTTTCCGGGGGGACCGAGCAGTACTTC
TRBJ2-5 | 13 | NA | TRBV30 | NA | CAWNRLAKETQYF | TGTGCCTGGAATCGGCTAGCGAAAGAGACCCAGTACTTC
TRBJ1-2 | 15 | NA | TRBV30 | NA | CAWSVGDSRIYGYTF | TGTGCCTGGAGTGTCGGGGACTCTCGAATCTATGGCTACACCTTC
TRBJ1-3 | 15 | NA | TRBV2 | NA | CASSERQVSGNTIYF | TGTGCCAGCAGTGAGAGACAGGTCTCTGGAAACACCATATATTTT
TRBJ2-5 | 15 | NA | TRBV5-6 | NA | CASSSVDRRAETQYF | TGTGCCAGCAGCTCAGTTGACAGACGGGCAGAGACCCAGTACTTC
TRBJ2-7 | 16 | few | TRBV7-9 | TRBD1 | CASSLSRDSVSYEQYF | TGTGCCAGCAGCCTAAGCCGGGACAGTGTGTCCTACGAGCAGTACTTC
TRBJ1-5 | 15 | NA | TRBV19 | NA | CASTDAGRGGQPQHF | TGTGCCAGTACCGATGCGGGGAGGGGCGGTCAGCCCCAGCATTTT